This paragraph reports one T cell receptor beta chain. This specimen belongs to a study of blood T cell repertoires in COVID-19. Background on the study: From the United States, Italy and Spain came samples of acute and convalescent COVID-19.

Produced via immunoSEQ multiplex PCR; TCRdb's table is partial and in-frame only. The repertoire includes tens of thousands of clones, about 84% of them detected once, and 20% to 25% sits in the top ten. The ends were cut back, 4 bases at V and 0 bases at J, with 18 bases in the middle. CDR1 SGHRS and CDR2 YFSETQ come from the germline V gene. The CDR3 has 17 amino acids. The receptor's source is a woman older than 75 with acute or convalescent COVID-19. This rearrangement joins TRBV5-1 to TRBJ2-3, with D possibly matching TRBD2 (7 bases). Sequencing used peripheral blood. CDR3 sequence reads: CASSPRWGGLSTDTQYF. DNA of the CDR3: TGCGCCAGCAGCCCCCGCTGGGGGGGGCTTAGCACAGATACGCAGTATTTT.